This entry concerns a single T cell receptor (beta chain). The target of this receptor is not known. One base away there is no much larger clone; base qualities are not given. Taken from the germline V gene, the CDR1 and CDR2 loops are SNHLY and FYNNEI. The CDR3, cysteine through phenylalanine, is 16 amino acids long. Just CDR3 DNA is preserved here, 48 bases in frame from base 1. Here V drops 5 bases and J drops 4 bases, and the junction holds 9 bases not matched to any gene. This sample is part of a study of T cell changes during pregnancy in multiple sclerosis (dated by TCRdb to the late 2010s). Regarding the complete study: In women with multiple sclerosis, the researchers looked at how the T cell repertoire shifted as pregnancy progressed.

Libraries were built with the immunoSEQ multiplex PCR assay. TCRdb retrieved this table from immuneACCESS and kept in-frame rearrangements only. Not all clones are present; in checked studies, unresolved V genes account for under half, and no reason is known for the remainder. The sample records 70,000 to 85,000 clones, about 92% of which are singletons. More than 1.4% of the sample is held by the ten biggest clonotypes. Here the sequenced sample was peripheral blood, taken before pregnancy. The chain is assembled from TRBV2 and TRBJ2-1; TRBD2 fits 9 bases in the junction. This TCR came from a female donor with multiple sclerosis, enrolled in a pregnancy study. In nucleotide form, the sequence is TGTGCCAGCAGTCCTTTTGCGGGGGGGGTGTACAATGAGCAGTTCTTC. It translates as CASSPFAGGVYNEQFF.